These 26 T cell receptor beta chains originate from one sample sequenced in a study of CD4 T cells in relation to SARS-CoV-2 and coronaviruses. Before the COVID-19 pandemic, during about 2011-2018, CD4+ T cells were taken from unexposed donors. The cells were cultured for approximately ten days before CD4+ T cells were isolated. TCRdb keeps only in-frame clones here, not all; method: immunoSEQ multiplex PCR. The table shows over 15,000 clones, with roughly 77% occurring only once. For these receptors, no antigen is known. The sample consisted of CD4+ T cells from PBMCs, cultured in vitro. The receptors stem from a human donor in good health.

This chain connects TRBV9 to TRBJ2-1; TRBD1 agrees at 7 bases. With V trimmed by 4 bases and J by 3 bases, 7 bases remained unmatched. Germline loops: CDR1 SGDLS, CDR2 YYNGEE. This CDR3 is built from 15 residues. The CDR3 region is CASSTRDSNYNEQFF. CDR3 nucleotides: TGTGCCAGCAGCACCCGGGACAGTAACTACAATGAGCAGTTCTTC.

The chain links TRBV28 to TRBJ2-7, with D perhaps TRBD1 or TRBD2 (6 bases each). V lost 5 bases and J lost 2, with 16 bases in between. The V gene's germline CDR1 is MDHEN and CDR2 SYDVKM. This CDR3 comprises 15 residues. CDR3 nucleotide sequence: TGTGCCAGCAGTCTGGGCGGGACATCGACCTACGAGCAGTACTTC. Residues: CASSLGGTSTYEQYF.

As DNA, the CDR3 is TGCGCCAGCAGCATGAGCGGGAGTTCCTACAATGAGCAGTTCTTC. It encodes CASSMSGSSYNEQFF. The V call is TRBV5-1, the J call TRBJ2-1; 8 positions agree with TRBD2. The CDR3 covers 15 residues. The trim removed 4 bases at V and 1 base at J, leaving 4 bases unmatched. CDR1 is SGHRS and CDR2 is YFSETQ in the germline V gene.

This chain joins TRBV9 and TRBJ1-1; possible D gene TRBD1, 6 bases. The V and J ends lost 6 bases and 1 base respectively, with 13 bases between them. Per germline, CDR1 SGDLS and CDR2 YYNGEE. The CDR3 has 14 residues. DNA for the CDR3: TGTGCCAGCACCTCCGGGACAACGAACACTGAAGCTTTCTTT. As protein: CASTSGTTNTEAFF.

In this sample, this clone turned up a few times. The chain recombines TRBV14 with TRBJ2-7; D not resolved. CDR3 size: 13 residues. Trimming took 1 base from V and 7 from J, leaving 11 bases between them. The V gene's germline CDR1 is SGHDN and CDR2 FVKESK. CDR3 bases: TGTGCCAGCAGCCAAGCTTCGTATGTAGAGCAGTACTTC. It specifies CASSQASYVEQYF.

This clone was detected only once. J is TRBJ2-1 and V is TRBV27; TRBD2 aligns across 7 bases. The CDR3 consists of 16 residues. V gave up 6 bases and J gave up 2 bases; unmatched junction bases: 10. In germline, CDR1 is MNHEY, CDR2 SMNVEV (reference sequence). CDR3 DNA: TGTGCCAGCAGCGTTAGCGGGCAGGTACCCTACAATGAGCAGTTCTTC. Amino acid sequence: CASSVSGQVPYNEQFF.

Sample share makes this clone large. V gene TRBV2 combines with J gene TRBJ1-1; D unresolved. The V gene lost 2 bases and the J gene lost 11 bases, with 12 bases spanning the gap. The CDR3 is 12 residues long. In germline, CDR1 is SNHLY, CDR2 FYNNEI. CDR3 protein: CASSELWPRAFF. CDR3 in DNA: TGTGCCAGCAGTGAATTGTGGCCTCGGGCTTTCTTT.

This clone was counted a single time. This rearrangement joins TRBV6-5 to TRBJ2-1; TRBD2 aligns across 8 bases. Germline V gene sequence: CDR1 MNHEY, CDR2 SVGAGI. The CDR3 sequence is 15 residues long. Unmatched junction bases numbered 6, after V lost 2 bases and J lost 6 bases. CDR3 sequence: CASSYRLAGTNEQFF. The CDR3 DNA reads as TGTGCCAGCAGTTACAGGCTAGCGGGTACCAATGAGCAGTTCTTC.

CDR3: CASSRAGDETQYF. Written as DNA, the CDR3 is TGTGCCAGCTCACGTGCGGGGGACGAGACCCAGTACTTC. The rearrangement uses TRBV18 and TRBJ2-5; 7 bases are shared with TRBD2. In germline, CDR1 is KGHSH, CDR2 LQKENI. After removal of 4 bases from V and 5 bases from J, the junction contained 4 bases not matched to a gene. The CDR3 has 13 amino acids.

V is TRBV19 and J is TRBJ1-2; 8 bases align to TRBD1. Trimming removed 6 bases from V and 7 bases from J; junction bases left unmatched: 7. This CDR3 has 13 residues. Germline CDR1 reads LNHDA; CDR2 reads SQIVND (reference sequence). Here the CDR3 reads CASSRTGQGGYTF. CDR3 nucleotides: TGTGCCAGTAGCCGTACAGGACAGGGTGGCTACACCTTC.

This chain uses TRBV5-1 with TRBJ2-1, with D tentatively TRBD1 (6 bases). The V and J ends lost 2 bases and 5 bases respectively, with 14 bases between them. The V gene's germline CDR1 is SGHRS and CDR2 YFSETQ. This CDR3 region has 15 residues. The CDR3 protein is CASSLIPGQHNEQFF. The CDR3 DNA reads as TGCGCCAGCAGCTTAATACCGGGACAACACAATGAGCAGTTCTTC.

V is TRBV28 and J is TRBJ1-6, with a weak D call TRBD1 (6 bases). V lost 5 bases, J lost 6 bases, and 14 bases lay in between. Germline values: CDR1 MDHEN, CDR2 SYDVKM. The CDR3 totals 15 residues. Written as DNA, the CDR3 is TGTGCCAGCAGTGTTCTGCGAGGGGGTAATTCACCCCTCCACTTT. Its translation: CASSVLRGGNSPLHF.

This clone was recorded once. The V and J genes are TRBV18 and TRBJ2-3; D uncertain. Deletions cut 3 bases from V and 0 bases from J, with 16 bases between. This CDR3 has 17 amino acids. The germline CDR1 and CDR2 sequences are KGHSH and LQKENI. This chain's CDR3 is CASSPRMARSSTDTQYF. Here the CDR3 DNA reads TGTGCCAGCTCACCTAGAATGGCTCGGTCTAGCACAGATACGCAGTATTTT. The full variable domain, with the rest looked up from reference TRBV18 and TRBJ2-3, is NAGVMQNPRHLVRRRGQEARLRCSPMKGHSHVYWYRQLPEEGLKFMVYLQKENIIDESGMPKERFSAEFPKEGPSILRIQQVVRGDSAAYFCASSPRMARSSTDTQYFGPGTRLTVL.

This chain uses TRBV5-5 with TRBJ2-2; weak D call: TRBD2 (6 bases). In germline, CDR1 is SGHKS, CDR2 YYEKEE (reference sequence). V was cut by 4 bases and J by 2 bases, with 12 bases left in between. The CDR3 extends over 15 amino acids. This CDR3 is CASSPGRGNTGELFF. CDR3 coding DNA: TGTGCCAGCAGCCCCGGGAGAGGCAACACCGGGGAGCTGTTTTTT.

The V and J genes are TRBV19 and TRBJ1-5; a weak D match, TRBD1 (5 bases). The CDR3 loop spans 16 amino acids. V was pared by 4 bases and J by 3 bases, with 16 bases between. CDR1 LNHDA and CDR2 SQIVND come from the germline V gene (reference sequence). The CDR3 reads CASSNTPGAYNQPQHF. The CDR3 DNA is TGTGCCAGTAGTAATACACCCGGGGCATACAATCAGCCCCAGCATTTT. The full variable domain, with the rest looked up from reference TRBV19 and TRBJ1-5, is DGGITQSPKYLFRKEGQNVTLSCEQNLNHDAMYWYRQDPGQGLRLIYYSQIVNDFQKGDIAEGYSVSREKKESFPLTVTSAQKNPTAFYLCASSNTPGAYNQPQHFGDGTRLSIL.

The V gene is TRBV20-1, the J gene TRBJ1-4, with D perhaps TRBD1 (6 bases). V shed 3 bases and J shed 7 bases, with 12 bases lying between them. The CDR3 is made up of 13 amino acids. Germline lookup yields CDR1 DFQATT and CDR2 SNEGSKA (reference sequence). The DNA for the CDR3 is TGCAGTGCTAGTAGCGGGGGCACTGAAAAACTGTTTTTT. Its protein is CSASSGGTEKLFF.

The genes are TRBV7-2 and TRBJ2-7; D uncertain. Looked up from germline, CDR1 is SGHTA and CDR2 is FQGNSA. This CDR3 comprises 12 residues. Trimming removed 2 bases at V and 2 bases at J, with 4 bases between. The CDR3 loop reads CASSLTAYEQYF. The CDR3 DNA reads TGTGCCAGCAGCTTAACGGCCTACGAGCAGTACTTC.

This clone has more than one count but fewer than ten. The chain is built from TRBV2 and TRBJ2-1; D is uncertain. The CDR3 runs 13 residues. Germline loops: CDR1 SNHLY, CDR2 FYNNEI. Trimming pared 8 bases from V and 0 bases from J, leaving 8 bases between. The CDR3 sequence is CASSTVSYNEQFF. Here the CDR3 DNA reads TGTGCCAGCTCTACCGTCTCCTACAATGAGCAGTTCTTC.

This chain joins TRBV12-3 or TRBV12-4 and TRBJ2-1; D remains ambiguous. This CDR3 has 13 residues. V lost 3 bases and J lost 1, with 4 bases in between. CDR3 amino acids: CASSFSSYNEQFF. CDR3 nucleotides: TGTGCCAGCAGTTTCTCTTCCTACAATGAGCAGTTCTTC.

The CDR3 sequence is CASSFRAGEDTQYF. CDR3 DNA: TGTGCCAGCAGCTTTAGGGCGGGAGAAGATACGCAGTATTTT. V is TRBV7-2 and J is TRBJ2-3; 7 positions match TRBD2. The junction had 5 bases not matched to a gene; V was cut back by 3 bases and J by 5 bases. The length of the CDR3 is 14 residues. Germline assignment: CDR1 SGHTA and CDR2 FQGNSA.

The V call is TRBV19, the J call TRBJ1-6, with D tentatively TRBD1 (5 bases). The CDR3 has 15 residues. Germline CDR1 and CDR2: LNHDA and SQIVND (reference sequence). V shed 2 bases and J shed 9 bases, with 14 bases lying between them. CDR3 coding DNA: TGTGCCAGTAGTATAATAGGACATCGAGGTTCACCCCTCCACTTT. It is translated as CASSIIGHRGSPLHF.

V gene TRBV7-9 combines with J gene TRBJ2-7, with D uncertain. Trimming took 5 bases from V and 2 from J, leaving 4 bases between them. The CDR3 loop spans 11 amino acids. Germline V gene data show CDR1 as SEHNR and CDR2 as FQNEAQ (reference sequence). The DNA of the CDR3 is TGTGCCAGCAGCGAAGCCTACGAGCAGTACTTC. Amino acid sequence: CASSEAYEQYF.

This chain links TRBV3-1 (or the pseudogene TRBV3-2) with TRBJ1-4; TRBD1 matches 7 bases. Germline assignment: CDR1 LGHDT and CDR2 YNNKEL (reference sequence). V was clipped by 5 bases and J by 8 bases; unmatched bases: 11. The CDR3 has 15 residues. The chain's CDR3 is CASSNSQGSGEKLFF. The CDR3 nucleotides are TGTGCCAGCAGCAACTCACAGGGGAGCGGCGAAAAACTGTTTTTT.

The rearrangement links TRBV18 to TRBJ2-1; possible D gene TRBD2, 5 bases. Germline values: CDR1 KGHSH, CDR2 LQKENI. The CDR3 covers 17 residues. V gave up 0 bases and J gave up 1 base, with 13 bases separating them. CDR3 protein: CASSPPRASPSYNEQFF. The CDR3 coding sequence is TGTGCCAGCTCACCACCTAGGGCTAGCCCTTCCTACAATGAGCAGTTCTTC.

The V gene is TRBV28, the J gene TRBJ1-2; D possibly corresponds to TRBD1 (6 bases). Trimming pared 2 bases from V and 5 bases from J, leaving 12 bases between. There are 14 residues in the CDR3. The germline V gene encodes CDR1 MDHEN and CDR2 SYDVKM. In DNA, the CDR3 is TGTGCCAGCAGTTTACAGGGGAGCGGGTATGGCTACACCTTC. This codes for CASSLQGSGYGYTF.

V and J are TRBV19 and TRBJ1-3; maybe TRBD1 (5 bases). V was trimmed by 4 bases and J by 11 bases, leaving 21 bases between them. Germline loops: CDR1 LNHDA, CDR2 SQIVND (reference sequence). The CDR3 sequence is 15 residues long. For the CDR3, the DNA is TGTGCCAGTAGTACAACCTCCGGGACGGATTTCCCCATATATTTT. It yields the protein CASSTTSGTDFPIYF.